Listed below are T cell receptor beta chains from one sample, sequenced in a study of T cell changes during pregnancy in multiple sclerosis. Clones were sequenced by immunoSEQ multiplex PCR, and TCRdb holds only the in-frame ones, with some missing. The sample lists about 11,000 clones; 90% to 95% were seen once. Material: CD4+ T cells from peripheral blood mononuclear cells, obtained before pregnancy. These receptors all stem from a female donor with multiple sclerosis, enrolled in a pregnancy study. The CDR3 runs from the conserved cysteine through the conserved F or W. The D gene is left open where the match is weak. Size is stated for part of the rows, as once, few or many counts, or as a class when the clone is expanded.

D gene	clone size	V gene	J gene	CDR3 protein	CDR3 DNA
-	-	TRBV6-1	TRBJ2-3	CASSERLGVGTDTQYF	TGTGCCAGCAGTGAAAGGTTAGGGGTAGGCACAGATACGCAGTATTTT
TRBD1	-	TRBV5-8	TRBJ1-5	CASSPQGRVVQPQHF	TGTGCCAGCAGCCCACAGGGGAGAGTAGTTCAGCCCCAGCATTTT
-	-	TRBV4-2	TRBJ1-1	CASSQGPGDTEAFF	TGTGCCAGCAGCCAAGGTCCCGGGGACACTGAAGCTTTCTTT
-	once	TRBV2	TRBJ1-5	CASRTGNSNQPQHF	TGTGCCAGCAGGACAGGAAATAGCAATCAGCCCCAGCATTTT
TRBD1	once	TRBV9	TRBJ2-5	CASSVEGAQETQYF	TGTGCCAGCAGCGTAGAGGGGGCCCAAGAGACCCAGTACTTC
TRBD1	-	TRBV19	TRBJ1-2	CASSWTGSRVGYTF	TGTGCCAGTAGTTGGACAGGGAGTAGAGTTGGCTACACCTTC
-	-	TRBV6-5	TRBJ2-7	CASSYSTQGIHEQYF	TGTGCCAGCAGTTACTCAACCCAGGGGATCCACGAGCAGTACTTC
TRBD1	-	TRBV19	TRBJ1-1	CASKGAVRAFF	TGTGCCAGTAAGGGGGCAGTTCGAGCTTTCTTT
TRBD1	-	TRBV4-1	TRBJ1-5	CASSLDRDNQPQHF	TGCGCCAGCAGCCTAGACAGGGACAATCAGCCCCAGCATTTT
TRBD1	-	TRBV5-1	TRBJ1-4	CASSDGTANEKLFF	TGCGCCAGCAGCGATGGGACAGCAAATGAAAAACTGTTTTTT
TRBD1	-	TRBV6-1	TRBJ1-2	CASSDRDRGGNYGYTF	TGTGCCAGCAGTGATAGGGACAGGGGGGGTAACTATGGCTACACCTTC
-	-	TRBV19	TRBJ2-3	CASSISGVGLAQADTQYF	TGTGCCAGTAGTATAAGTGGGGTTGGGCTAGCTCAAGCAGATACGCAGTATTTT
TRBD1	-	TRBV7-9	TRBJ1-1	CASSTWTGGKGRTEAFF	TGTGCCAGCAGCACGTGGACAGGGGGCAAAGGAAGAACTGAAGCTTTCTTT
-	-	TRBV5-1	TRBJ1-1	CASSLRGREGSEAFF	TGCGCCAGCAGCCTCCGAGGCAGGGAGGGAAGTGAAGCTTTCTTT
-	-	TRBV30	TRBJ1-2	CAWRGSPGANYGYTF	TGTGCCTGGAGAGGGTCCCCCGGGGCTAACTATGGCTACACCTTC